A selection of T cell receptor beta chains follows, all from one sample in a study of T cell changes during pregnancy in multiple sclerosis. This table comes from immunoSEQ multiplex PCR, and its TCRdb copy is limited to in-frame clones, with some not included. The sample shows nearly 60,000 clones, roughly nine tenths of them seen only once. The sequences come from CD4+ T cells from peripheral blood mononuclear cells, collected after pregnancy. The receptors stem from a female donor in good health, enrolled as a control in a pregnancy study. CDR3s include the opening cysteine and the closing phenylalanine or tryptophan. Fields, in order: CDR3 length, J gene, clone size, D gene, V gene, CDR3 protein, CDR3 DNA. A D gene is named only where the DNA matches it firmly. Only some rows state a clone size, as once, few, many or a class for expanded clones.

cdr3_length: 15
j_call: TRBJ2-5
clone_size: -
d_call: TRBD2
v_call: TRBV4-1
cdr3_aa: CASSRSGAPQETQYF
cdr3_nt: TGCGCCAGCAGCAGGAGCGGGGCCCCCCAAGAGACCCAGTACTTC

cdr3_length: 17
j_call: TRBJ2-2
clone_size: -
d_call: TRBD2
v_call: TRBV7-2
cdr3_aa: CASSLGLAGGSTGELFF
cdr3_nt: TGTGCCAGCAGCTTAGGACTAGCGGGGGGGAGCACCGGGGAGCTGTTTTTT

cdr3_length: 13
j_call: TRBJ2-1
clone_size: -
d_call: TRBD2
v_call: TRBV18
cdr3_aa: CASSPPGGKQQFF
cdr3_nt: TGTGCCAGCTCCCCTCCGGGGGGAAAGCAGCAGTTCTTC

cdr3_length: 14
j_call: TRBJ1-6
clone_size: -
d_call: TRBD1
v_call: TRBV2
cdr3_aa: CASSGDRGNSPLHF
cdr3_nt: TGTGCCAGCAGTGGGGACAGGGGAAATTCACCCCTCCACTTT

cdr3_length: 14
j_call: TRBJ1-5
clone_size: once
d_call: TRBD1
v_call: TRBV2
cdr3_aa: CASSVSQGHQPQHF
cdr3_nt: TGTGCCAGCAGTGTCTCACAGGGGCATCAGCCCCAGCATTTT

cdr3_length: 16
j_call: TRBJ2-1
clone_size: -
d_call: TRBD1
v_call: TRBV9
cdr3_aa: CASSAGGRANYNEQFF
cdr3_nt: TGTGCCAGCAGCGCAGGGGGCAGGGCTAACTACAATGAGCAGTTCTTC

cdr3_length: 14
j_call: TRBJ2-5
clone_size: -
d_call: TRBD2
v_call: TRBV6-6
cdr3_aa: CASKTSGGQETQYF
cdr3_nt: TGTGCCAGCAAGACTAGCGGGGGCCAAGAGACCCAGTACTTC

cdr3_length: 15
j_call: TRBJ2-4
clone_size: -
d_call: -
v_call: TRBV19
cdr3_aa: CASGDKYLAKNIQYF
cdr3_nt: TGTGCCAGCGGGGACAAATATCTAGCCAAAAACATTCAGTACTTC

cdr3_length: 15
j_call: TRBJ1-5
clone_size: once
d_call: -
v_call: TRBV6-1
cdr3_aa: CASSEAFYGNQPQHF
cdr3_nt: TGTGCCAGCAGTGAAGCGTTCTACGGGAATCAGCCCCAGCATTTT

cdr3_length: 14
j_call: TRBJ1-1
clone_size: -
d_call: -
v_call: TRBV5-8
cdr3_aa: CAIGGVRVNTEAFF
cdr3_nt: TGTGCCATTGGCGGGGTCCGAGTGAACACTGAAGCTTTCTTT

cdr3_length: 14
j_call: TRBJ1-2
clone_size: -
d_call: -
v_call: TRBV15
cdr3_aa: CATSRVKEVYGYTF
cdr3_nt: TGTGCCACCAGCAGAGTGAAGGAGGTCTATGGCTACACCTTC

cdr3_length: 15
j_call: TRBJ1-2
clone_size: -
d_call: -
v_call: TRBV7-8
cdr3_aa: CASSFVGQSNYGYTF
cdr3_nt: TGTGCCAGCAGCTTCGTTGGGCAATCTAACTATGGCTACACCTTC

cdr3_length: 14
j_call: TRBJ1-1
clone_size: once
d_call: -
v_call: TRBV5-4
cdr3_aa: CASREAAKNTEAFF
cdr3_nt: TGTGCCAGCAGGGAGGCAGCAAAGAACACTGAAGCTTTCTTT

cdr3_length: 13
j_call: TRBJ2-2
clone_size: -
d_call: -
v_call: TRBV5-1
cdr3_aa: CASSFSRDGELFF
cdr3_nt: TGCGCCAGCAGCTTTTCTCGGGACGGGGAGCTGTTTTTT

cdr3_length: 18
j_call: TRBJ2-6
clone_size: -
d_call: TRBD1
v_call: TRBV18
cdr3_aa: CASSPIGQGATGANVLTF
cdr3_nt: TGTGCCAGCTCACCAATCGGCCAGGGGGCGACTGGGGCCAACGTCCTGACTTTC

cdr3_length: 20
j_call: TRBJ2-2
clone_size: -
d_call: TRBD1
v_call: TRBV12-5
cdr3_aa: CASGSGNRGLIVQNTGELFF
cdr3_nt: TGTGCTAGTGGTTCCGGAAACAGGGGGCTAATAGTTCAGAACACCGGGGAGCTGTTTTTT

cdr3_length: 12
j_call: TRBJ1-1
clone_size: -
d_call: -
v_call: TRBV9
cdr3_aa: CASSDQNTEAFF
cdr3_nt: TGTGCCAGCAGCGATCAGAACACTGAAGCTTTCTTT

cdr3_length: 14
j_call: TRBJ2-7
clone_size: once
d_call: TRBD1
v_call: TRBV11-3
cdr3_aa: CASQNPGTGNEQYF
cdr3_nt: TGTGCCAGCCAAAATCCCGGGACAGGGAACGAGCAGTACTTC

cdr3_length: 12
j_call: TRBJ1-4
clone_size: once
d_call: -
v_call: TRBV19
cdr3_aa: CASGVTNEKLFF
cdr3_nt: TGTGCCTCCGGGGTTACTAATGAAAAACTGTTTTTT

cdr3_length: 15
j_call: TRBJ2-1
clone_size: -
d_call: TRBD1
v_call: TRBV11-2
cdr3_aa: CASSLGTGGSNEQFF
cdr3_nt: TGTGCCAGCAGCCTCGGGACAGGGGGATCAAATGAGCAGTTCTTC

cdr3_length: 15
j_call: TRBJ1-1
clone_size: -
d_call: -
v_call: TRBV6-1
cdr3_aa: CASSARHSLNTEAFF
cdr3_nt: TGTGCCAGCAGCGCACGGCACAGCTTGAACACTGAAGCTTTCTTT

cdr3_length: 13
j_call: TRBJ1-1
clone_size: -
d_call: -
v_call: TRBV5-1
cdr3_aa: CASSLGSNTEAFF
cdr3_nt: TGCGCCAGCAGCCTAGGTTCGAACACTGAAGCTTTCTTT

cdr3_length: 14
j_call: TRBJ2-5
clone_size: -
d_call: -
v_call: TRBV10-3
cdr3_aa: CAISESNRKETQYF
cdr3_nt: TGTGCCATCAGTGAGTCGAACAGAAAAGAGACCCAGTACTTC

cdr3_length: 13
j_call: TRBJ2-2
clone_size: -
d_call: TRBD1
v_call: TRBV19
cdr3_aa: CASRDRGPGELFF
cdr3_nt: TGTGCCAGTAGGGACAGGGGACCCGGGGAGCTGTTTTTT

cdr3_length: 15
j_call: TRBJ1-2
clone_size: -
d_call: -
v_call: TRBV6-6
cdr3_aa: CASSYVSGVGYGYTF
cdr3_nt: TGTGCCAGCAGTTACGTCTCAGGGGTAGGCTATGGCTACACCTTC

cdr3_length: 15
j_call: TRBJ2-7
clone_size: -
d_call: TRBD2
v_call: TRBV6-5
cdr3_aa: CASSYQAGGHYEQYF
cdr3_nt: TGTGCCAGCAGTTATCAGGCGGGGGGGCACTACGAGCAGTACTTC

cdr3_length: 15
j_call: TRBJ2-7
clone_size: -
d_call: -
v_call: TRBV7-3
cdr3_aa: CASSLRAGGDYEQYF
cdr3_nt: TGTGCCAGCAGCTTAAGGGCAGGCGGGGACTACGAGCAGTACTTC

cdr3_length: 14
j_call: TRBJ1-3
clone_size: -
d_call: -
v_call: TRBV5-1
cdr3_aa: CASRVVSSGNTIYF
cdr3_nt: TGCGCCAGCAGGGTAGTATCCTCTGGAAACACCATATATTTT

cdr3_length: 15
j_call: TRBJ2-3
clone_size: -
d_call: -
v_call: TRBV7-3
cdr3_aa: CASSSAVGAGDTQYF
cdr3_nt: TGTGCCAGCAGCTCCGCCGTGGGGGCGGGAGATACGCAGTATTTT

cdr3_length: 15
j_call: TRBJ2-2
clone_size: -
d_call: TRBD2
v_call: TRBV10-3
cdr3_aa: CAISDGTSGGRELFF
cdr3_nt: TGTGCCATCAGTGATGGTACTAGCGGGGGCCGGGAGCTGTTTTTT

cdr3_length: 15
j_call: TRBJ2-7
clone_size: -
d_call: -
v_call: TRBV19
cdr3_aa: CASSIAAADQYEQYF
cdr3_nt: TGTGCCAGTAGTATAGCAGCGGCGGATCAATACGAGCAGTACTTC

cdr3_length: 15
j_call: TRBJ1-4
clone_size: few
d_call: -
v_call: TRBV30
cdr3_aa: CAWSVGGGGSEKLFF
cdr3_nt: TGTGCCTGGAGTGTTGGAGGCGGAGGTAGCGAAAAACTGTTTTTT

cdr3_length: 16
j_call: TRBJ2-1
clone_size: -
d_call: TRBD2
v_call: TRBV7-9
cdr3_aa: CASSFSGGASVNEQFF
cdr3_nt: TGTGCCAGCAGCTTTAGCGGGGGGGCCTCGGTAAATGAGCAGTTCTTC

cdr3_length: 14
j_call: TRBJ1-6
clone_size: -
d_call: -
v_call: TRBV30
cdr3_aa: CAWSVRVTGSPLHF
cdr3_nt: TGTGCCTGGAGTGTGAGGGTAACGGGTTCACCCCTCCACTTT

cdr3_length: 14
j_call: TRBJ1-1
clone_size: -
d_call: -
v_call: TRBV13
cdr3_aa: CASRRGGRGTEAFF
cdr3_nt: TGTGCCAGCAGGCGTGGGGGGAGAGGCACTGAAGCTTTCTTT

cdr3_length: 18
j_call: TRBJ1-2
clone_size: -
d_call: TRBD1
v_call: TRBV4-3
cdr3_aa: CASSQSHGTGERWRGYTF
cdr3_nt: TGCGCCAGCAGCCAGAGCCATGGGACAGGCGAAAGGTGGCGTGGCTACACCTTC

cdr3_length: 15
j_call: TRBJ2-2
clone_size: -
d_call: TRBD1
v_call: TRBV6-4
cdr3_aa: CASSVNRGSTGELFF
cdr3_nt: TGTGCCAGCAGTGTGAACAGGGGCTCGACCGGGGAGCTGTTTTTT

cdr3_length: 13
j_call: TRBJ2-7
clone_size: -
d_call: -
v_call: TRBV7-9
cdr3_aa: CASRSGANLLQYF
cdr3_nt: TGTGCCAGCAGATCAGGGGCCAACCTGTTGCAGTACTTC

cdr3_length: 14
j_call: TRBJ2-7
clone_size: -
d_call: TRBD1
v_call: TRBV29-1
cdr3_aa: CSVRTRQGSYEQYF
cdr3_nt: TGCAGCGTTCGGACCCGACAGGGATCCTACGAGCAGTACTTC

cdr3_length: 15
j_call: TRBJ2-4
clone_size: once
d_call: TRBD1
v_call: TRBV6-4
cdr3_aa: CASSAGTGSGNIQYF
cdr3_nt: TGTGCCAGCAGTGCCGGGACAGGGTCAGGAAACATTCAGTACTTC

cdr3_length: 15
j_call: TRBJ2-7
clone_size: -
d_call: -
v_call: TRBV7-8
cdr3_aa: CASSPYDSTAYEQYF
cdr3_nt: TGTGCCAGCAGCCCCTATGACAGTACAGCCTACGAGCAGTACTTC

cdr3_length: 13
j_call: TRBJ1-5
clone_size: -
d_call: -
v_call: TRBV29-1
cdr3_aa: CSVGPDSNQPQHF
cdr3_nt: TGCAGCGTTGGTCCAGATAGCAATCAGCCCCAGCATTTT

cdr3_length: 13
j_call: TRBJ1-1
clone_size: -
d_call: -
v_call: TRBV7-2
cdr3_aa: CASSLNRNTEAFF
cdr3_nt: TGTGCCAGCAGCCTGAATAGGAACACTGAAGCTTTCTTT

cdr3_length: 15
j_call: TRBJ1-2
clone_size: -
d_call: TRBD1
v_call: TRBV7-2
cdr3_aa: CASSPQRGQEDGYTF
cdr3_nt: TGTGCCAGCAGCCCCCAAAGGGGGCAAGAGGATGGCTACACCTTC

cdr3_length: 15
j_call: TRBJ1-2
clone_size: -
d_call: -
v_call: TRBV5-6
cdr3_aa: CASSFLSGQNYGYTF
cdr3_nt: TGTGCCAGCAGCTTTCTCTCAGGGCAAAACTATGGCTACACCTTC

cdr3_length: 14
j_call: TRBJ2-1
clone_size: -
d_call: -
v_call: TRBV14
cdr3_aa: CASSPGTKNNEQFF
cdr3_nt: TGTGCCAGCAGCCCGGGTACTAAAAACAATGAGCAGTTCTTC

cdr3_length: 14
j_call: TRBJ2-5
clone_size: -
d_call: -
v_call: TRBV5-4
cdr3_aa: CASSPQGGGETQYF
cdr3_nt: TGTGCCAGCAGCCCCCAGGGAGGGGGAGAGACCCAGTACTTC

cdr3_length: 14
j_call: TRBJ2-2
clone_size: -
d_call: TRBD2
v_call: TRBV9
cdr3_aa: CATRGGANTGELFF
cdr3_nt: TGTGCCACCCGGGGGGGGGCTAACACCGGGGAGCTGTTTTTT

cdr3_length: 14
j_call: TRBJ1-1
clone_size: -
d_call: -
v_call: TRBV6-6
cdr3_aa: CASSRQGGDTEAFF
cdr3_nt: TGTGCCAGCAGTCGGCAGGGCGGAGACACTGAAGCTTTCTTT

cdr3_length: 15
j_call: TRBJ2-3
clone_size: once
d_call: TRBD2
v_call: TRBV19
cdr3_aa: CASSTGGGAVDTQYF
cdr3_nt: TGTGCCAGTAGTACTGGCGGGGGGGCCGTAGATACGCAGTATTTT